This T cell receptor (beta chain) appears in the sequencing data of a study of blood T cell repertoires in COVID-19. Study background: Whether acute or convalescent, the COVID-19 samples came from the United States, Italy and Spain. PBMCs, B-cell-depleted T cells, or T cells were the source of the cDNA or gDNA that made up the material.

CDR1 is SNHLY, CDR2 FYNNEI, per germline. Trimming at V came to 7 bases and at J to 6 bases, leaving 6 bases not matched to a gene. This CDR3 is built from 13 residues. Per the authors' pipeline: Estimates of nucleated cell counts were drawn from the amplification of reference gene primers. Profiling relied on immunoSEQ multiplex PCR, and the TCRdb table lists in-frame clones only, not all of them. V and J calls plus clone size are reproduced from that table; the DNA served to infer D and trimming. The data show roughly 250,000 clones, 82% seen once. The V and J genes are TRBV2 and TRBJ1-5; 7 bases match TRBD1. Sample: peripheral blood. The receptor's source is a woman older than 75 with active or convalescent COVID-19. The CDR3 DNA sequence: TGTGCCAGCATGCCAGGGGGAGGTCAGCCCCAGCATTTT. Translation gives CASMPGGGQPQHF.